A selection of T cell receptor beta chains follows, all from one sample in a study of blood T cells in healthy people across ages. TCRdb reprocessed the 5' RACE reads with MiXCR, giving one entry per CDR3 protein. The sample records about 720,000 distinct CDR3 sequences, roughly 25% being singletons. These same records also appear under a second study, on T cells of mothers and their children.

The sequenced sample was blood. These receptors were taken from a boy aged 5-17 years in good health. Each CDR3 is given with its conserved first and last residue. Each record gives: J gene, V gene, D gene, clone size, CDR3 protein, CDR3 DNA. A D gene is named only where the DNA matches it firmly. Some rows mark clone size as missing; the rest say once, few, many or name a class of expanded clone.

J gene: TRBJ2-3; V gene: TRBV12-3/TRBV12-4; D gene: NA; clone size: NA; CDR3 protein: CASSLSVQGTDTQYF; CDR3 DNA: TGTGCCAGCAGTTTATCGGTACAGGGAACAGATACGCAGTATTTT
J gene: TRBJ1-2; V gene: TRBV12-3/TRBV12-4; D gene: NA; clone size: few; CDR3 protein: CASSLGTVGGTYTF; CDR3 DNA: TGTGCCAGCAGTTTAGGGACTGTGGGGGGCACTTACACCTTC
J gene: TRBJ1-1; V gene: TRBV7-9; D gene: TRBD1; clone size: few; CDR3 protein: CASSRRRQGENTEAFF; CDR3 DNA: TGTGCCAGCAGCCGCCGAAGACAGGGCGAGAACACTGAAGCTTTCTTT
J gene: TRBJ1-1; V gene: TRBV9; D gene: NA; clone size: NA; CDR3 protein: CASSPQSEAFF; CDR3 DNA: TGTGCCAGCAGCCCGCAATCTGAAGCTTTCTTT
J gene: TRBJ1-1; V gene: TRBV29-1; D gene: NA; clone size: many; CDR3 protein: CSVARMNTEAFF; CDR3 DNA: TGCAGCGTTGCCCGCATGAACACTGAAGCTTTCTTT
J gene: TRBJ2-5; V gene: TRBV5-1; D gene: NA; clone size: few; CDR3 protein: CASSLEGVQETQYF; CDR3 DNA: TGCGCCAGCAGCTTGGAAGGGGTCCAAGAGACCCAGTACTTC
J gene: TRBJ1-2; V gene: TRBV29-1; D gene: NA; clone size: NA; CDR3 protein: CSVARGGNYGYTF; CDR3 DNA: TGCAGCGTTGCGAGGGGGGGTAACTATGGCTACACCTTC
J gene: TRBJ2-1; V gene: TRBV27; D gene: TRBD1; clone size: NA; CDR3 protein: CASRDGTGKYNEQFF; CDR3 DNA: TGTGCCAGCAGGGACGGGACAGGAAAATACAATGAGCAGTTCTTC
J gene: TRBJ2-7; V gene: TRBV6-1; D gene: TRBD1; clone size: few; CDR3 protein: CASRRGRDRVYEQYF; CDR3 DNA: TGTGCCAGCAGGAGGGGTCGGGACAGGGTCTACGAGCAGTACTTC
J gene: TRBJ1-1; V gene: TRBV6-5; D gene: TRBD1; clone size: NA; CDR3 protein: CASSFGQVNTEAFF; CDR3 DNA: TGTGCCAGCAGTTTTGGACAGGTGAACACTGAAGCTTTCTTT
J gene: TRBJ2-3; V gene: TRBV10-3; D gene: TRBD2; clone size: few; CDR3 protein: CAISPGGATDTQYF; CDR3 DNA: TGTGCCATCAGCCCCGGGGGGGCCACAGATACGCAGTATTTT
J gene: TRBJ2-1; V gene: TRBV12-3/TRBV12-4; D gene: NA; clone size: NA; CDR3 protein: CATSPRMNEQFF; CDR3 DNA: TGTGCCACCAGTCCTAGAATGAATGAGCAGTTCTTC
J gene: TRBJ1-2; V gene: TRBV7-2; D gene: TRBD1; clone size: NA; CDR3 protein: CASSLGQGGYTF; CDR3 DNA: TGTGCCAGCAGCCTCGGACAGGGCGGCTACACCTTC
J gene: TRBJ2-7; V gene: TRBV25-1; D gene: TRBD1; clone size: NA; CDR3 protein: CASQHDREGSRGQYF; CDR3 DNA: TGTGCCAGCCAGCATGACAGGGAAGGATCGAGGGGGCAGTACTTC
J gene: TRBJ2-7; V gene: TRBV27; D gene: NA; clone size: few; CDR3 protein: CASSWTGRSGSHEQYF; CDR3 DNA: TGTGCCAGCAGTTGGACAGGGCGGAGCGGGAGCCACGAGCAGTACTTC
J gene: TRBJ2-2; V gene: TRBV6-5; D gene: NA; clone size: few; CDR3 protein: CASRVTQGTGELFF; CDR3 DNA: TGTGCCAGCAGGGTCACGCAGGGAACCGGGGAGCTGTTTTTT
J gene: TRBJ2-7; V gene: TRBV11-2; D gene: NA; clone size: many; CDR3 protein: CASSLESLAYYEQYF; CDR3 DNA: TGTGCCAGCAGCTTAGAGTCGCTAGCGTACTACGAGCAGTACTTC
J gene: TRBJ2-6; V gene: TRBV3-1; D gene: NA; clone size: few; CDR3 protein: CASSQGGANVLTF; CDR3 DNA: TGTGCCAGCAGCCAAGGTGGGGCCAACGTCCTGACTTTC
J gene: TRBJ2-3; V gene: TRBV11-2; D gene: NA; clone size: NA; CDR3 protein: CASSPGLLPDTDTQYF; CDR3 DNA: TGTGCCAGCAGCCCGGGACTTCTCCCAGACACAGATACGCAGTATTTT
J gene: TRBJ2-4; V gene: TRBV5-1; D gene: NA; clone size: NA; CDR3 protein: CASSLGTWENIQYF; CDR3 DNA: TGCGCCAGCAGCTTAGGGACCTGGGAAAACATTCAGTACTTC
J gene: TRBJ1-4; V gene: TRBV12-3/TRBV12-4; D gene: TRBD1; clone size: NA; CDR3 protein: CASSTTGGGREKLFF; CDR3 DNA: TGTGCCAGCAGTACAACAGGGGGCGGTCGGGAAAAACTGTTTTTT
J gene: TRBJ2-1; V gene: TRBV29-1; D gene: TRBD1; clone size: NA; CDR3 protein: CSVGLTGSSYDEQFF; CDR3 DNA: TGCAGCGTTGGACTGACAGGGAGCTCCTACGATGAGCAGTTCTTC
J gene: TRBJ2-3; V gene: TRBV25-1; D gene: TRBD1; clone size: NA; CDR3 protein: CASSEWDRTSTDTQYF; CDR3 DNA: TGTGCCAGCAGTGAATGGGACAGGACCTCCACAGATACGCAGTATTTT
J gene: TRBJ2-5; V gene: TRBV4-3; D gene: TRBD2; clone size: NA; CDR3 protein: CASSQDRGEISETQYF; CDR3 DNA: TGCGCCAGCAGCCAAGATCGGGGGGAGATTTCAGAGACCCAGTACTTC
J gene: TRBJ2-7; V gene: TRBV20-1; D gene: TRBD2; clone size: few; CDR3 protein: CSARDQESSGDSYEQYF; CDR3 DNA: TGCAGTGCTAGAGATCAAGAAAGTAGCGGGGATTCCTACGAGCAGTACTTC
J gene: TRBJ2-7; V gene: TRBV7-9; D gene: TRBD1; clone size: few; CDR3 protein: CASRGQNYEQYF; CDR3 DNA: TGTGCCAGCAGGGGACAGAACTACGAGCAGTACTTC
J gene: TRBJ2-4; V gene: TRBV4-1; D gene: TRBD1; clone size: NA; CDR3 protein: CASSQEGTGSNQYF; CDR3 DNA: TGCGCCAGCAGCCAAGAAGGGACAGGGTCCAACCAGTACTTC
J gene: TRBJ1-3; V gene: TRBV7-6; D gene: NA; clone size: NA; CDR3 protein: CASRSDKSSGNTIYF; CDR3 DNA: TGTGCCAGTCGCTCGGACAAATCCTCTGGAAACACCATATATTTT
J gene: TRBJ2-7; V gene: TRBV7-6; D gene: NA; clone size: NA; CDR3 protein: CASSLGPGAGRGGEQYF; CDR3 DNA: TGTGCCAGCAGCTTGGGGCCGGGTGCTGGCAGGGGCGGGGAGCAGTACTTC
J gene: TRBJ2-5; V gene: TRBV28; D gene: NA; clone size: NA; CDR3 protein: CASSPYGPGVKTQYF; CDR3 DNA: TGTGCCAGCAGTCCCTACGGCCCAGGGGTAAAGACCCAGTACTTC
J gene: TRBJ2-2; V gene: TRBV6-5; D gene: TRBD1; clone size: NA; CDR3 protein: CASTPGTENTGELFF; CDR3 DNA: TGTGCCAGCACCCCAGGGACAGAGAACACCGGGGAGCTGTTTTTT
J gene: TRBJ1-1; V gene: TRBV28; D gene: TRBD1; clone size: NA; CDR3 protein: CASSSWVTGAMNTEAFF; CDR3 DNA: TGTGCCAGCAGTTCGTGGGTGACAGGGGCAATGAACACTGAAGCTTTCTTT
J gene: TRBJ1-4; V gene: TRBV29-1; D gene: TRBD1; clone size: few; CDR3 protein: CSVAGRDSNEKLFF; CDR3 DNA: TGCAGCGTCGCAGGCCGGGACAGTAATGAAAAACTGTTTTTT
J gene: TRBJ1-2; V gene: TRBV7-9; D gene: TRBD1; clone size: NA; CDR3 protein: CASSYDRGANYGYTF; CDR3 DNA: TGTGCCAGCAGCTATGACAGGGGGGCTAACTATGGCTACACCTTC
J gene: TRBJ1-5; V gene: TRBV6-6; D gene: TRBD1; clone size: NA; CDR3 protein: CASSYYRDSNQPQHF; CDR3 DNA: TGTGCCAGCAGTTACTACCGGGACAGTAATCAGCCCCAGCATTTT
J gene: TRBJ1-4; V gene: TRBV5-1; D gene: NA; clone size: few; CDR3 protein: CASSQQVGDEKLFF; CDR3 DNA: TGCGCCAGCAGCCAACAGGTCGGAGATGAAAAACTGTTTTTT
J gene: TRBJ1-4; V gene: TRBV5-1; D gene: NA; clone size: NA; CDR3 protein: CASSAPGRGYEKLFF; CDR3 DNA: TGCGCCAGCAGCGCTCCGGGACGGGGTTACGAAAAACTGTTTTTT
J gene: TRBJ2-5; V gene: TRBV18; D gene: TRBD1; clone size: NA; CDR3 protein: CASSRDRVEETQYF; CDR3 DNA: TGTGCCAGCTCACGGGACAGGGTAGAGGAGACCCAGTACTTC
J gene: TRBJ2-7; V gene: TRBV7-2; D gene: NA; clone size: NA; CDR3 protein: CASSFYSGETYEQYF; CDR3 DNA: TGTGCCAGCAGCTTTTATTCCGGGGAAACCTACGAGCAGTACTTC
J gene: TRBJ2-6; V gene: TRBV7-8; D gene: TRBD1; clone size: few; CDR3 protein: CASSLFWDRGSGANVLTF; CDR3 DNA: TGTGCCAGCAGCTTATTTTGGGACAGGGGCTCTGGGGCCAACGTCCTGACTTTC
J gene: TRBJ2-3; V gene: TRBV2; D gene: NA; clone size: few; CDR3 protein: CAQTSGAFSTDTQYF; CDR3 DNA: TGTGCCCAAACATCGGGGGCGTTCTCCACAGATACGCAGTATTTT
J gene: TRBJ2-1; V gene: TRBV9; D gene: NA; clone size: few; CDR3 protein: CASSALSTKLPKQFF; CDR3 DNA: TGTGCCAGCAGCGCCTTATCAACTAAGCTACCTAAGCAGTTCTTC
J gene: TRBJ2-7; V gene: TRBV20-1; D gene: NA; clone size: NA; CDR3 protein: CSARDLRVEQYF; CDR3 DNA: TGCAGTGCTAGAGATCTCCGGGTCGAGCAGTACTTC
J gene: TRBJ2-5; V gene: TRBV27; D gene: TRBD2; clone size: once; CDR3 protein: CASSLSPYSGIDSETQYF; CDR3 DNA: TGTGCCAGCAGTTTATCCCCATATAGCGGGATCGACTCAGAGACCCAGTACTTC
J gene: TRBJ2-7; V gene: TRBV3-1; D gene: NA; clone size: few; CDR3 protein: CASSPSNLYEQYF; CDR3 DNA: TGTGCCAGCAGCCCCTCTAACCTCTACGAGCAGTACTTC
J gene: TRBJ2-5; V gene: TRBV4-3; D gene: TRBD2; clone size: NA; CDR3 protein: CAGSQRLAGGAGQETQYF; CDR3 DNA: TGCGCCGGCAGCCAGCGACTAGCGGGAGGGGCGGGCCAAGAGACCCAGTACTTC